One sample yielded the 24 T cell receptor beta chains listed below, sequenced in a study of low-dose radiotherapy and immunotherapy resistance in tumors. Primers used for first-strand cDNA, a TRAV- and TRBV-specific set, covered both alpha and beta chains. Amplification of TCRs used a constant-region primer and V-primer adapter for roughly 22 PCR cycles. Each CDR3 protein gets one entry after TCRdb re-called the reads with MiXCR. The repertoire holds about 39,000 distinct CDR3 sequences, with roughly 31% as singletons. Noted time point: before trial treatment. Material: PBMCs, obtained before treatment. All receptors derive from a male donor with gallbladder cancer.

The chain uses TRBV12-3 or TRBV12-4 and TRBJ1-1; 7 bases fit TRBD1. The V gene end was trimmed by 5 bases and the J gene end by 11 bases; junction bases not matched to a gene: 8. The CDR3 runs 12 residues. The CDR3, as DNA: TGTGCCAGCAGTCCGGATACAGGGGTGGCTTTCTTT. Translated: CASSPDTGVAFF.

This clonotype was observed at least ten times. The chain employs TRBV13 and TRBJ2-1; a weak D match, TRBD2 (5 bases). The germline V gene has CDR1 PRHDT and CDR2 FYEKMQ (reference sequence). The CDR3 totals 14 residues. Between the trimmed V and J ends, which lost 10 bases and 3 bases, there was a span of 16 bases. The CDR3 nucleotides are TGTGCCACACGACGAGGGAAGGTCTACAATGAGCAGTTCTTC. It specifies CATRRGKVYNEQFF.

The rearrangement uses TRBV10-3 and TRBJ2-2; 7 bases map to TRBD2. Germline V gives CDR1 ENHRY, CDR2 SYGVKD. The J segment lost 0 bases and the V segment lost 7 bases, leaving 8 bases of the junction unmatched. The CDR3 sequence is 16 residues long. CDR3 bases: TGTGCCATCAAACGGAGCGGGGTTACGAACACCGGGGAGCTGTTTTTT. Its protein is CAIKRSGVTNTGELFF.

CDR3 in amino acids: CASSLPGQPNGKLFF. For the CDR3, the DNA is TGTGCCAGCAGCTTGCCCGGACAGCCGAACGGAAAACTGTTTTTT. The V gene is TRBV5-5, the J gene TRBJ1-4; TRBD1 might be the D (6 bases). Germline assignment: CDR1 SGHKS and CDR2 YYEKEE (reference sequence). With 1 base removed from V and 10 bases from J, the gap between germline ends came to 17 bases. This CDR3 has 15 amino acids.

CDR3 DNA sequence: TGCGCCAGCAGCTTGGACTCGCGGGGGGCCCTTGGGGCCAACGTCCTGACTTTC. It yields the protein CASSLDSRGALGANVLTF. The chain joins TRBV5-1 to TRBJ2-6; 8 bases are shared with TRBD2. The J segment lost 3 bases and the V segment lost 0 bases, leaving 8 bases of the junction unmatched. The CDR3 totals 18 residues. Germline CDR1 SGHRS, CDR2 YFSETQ.

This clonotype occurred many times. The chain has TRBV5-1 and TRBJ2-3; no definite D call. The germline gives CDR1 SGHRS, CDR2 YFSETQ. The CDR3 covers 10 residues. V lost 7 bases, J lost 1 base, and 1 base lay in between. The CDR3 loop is CASGTDTQYF. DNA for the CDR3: TGCGCCAGCGGCACAGATACGCAGTATTTT.

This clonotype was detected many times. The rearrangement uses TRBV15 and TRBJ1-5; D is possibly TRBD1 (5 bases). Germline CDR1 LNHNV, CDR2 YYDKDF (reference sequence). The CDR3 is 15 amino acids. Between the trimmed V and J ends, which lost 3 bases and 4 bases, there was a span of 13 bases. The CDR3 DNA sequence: TGTGCCACCAGCAGGGCTAGGGACGGGAATCAGCCCCAGCATTTT. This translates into CATSRARDGNQPQHF.

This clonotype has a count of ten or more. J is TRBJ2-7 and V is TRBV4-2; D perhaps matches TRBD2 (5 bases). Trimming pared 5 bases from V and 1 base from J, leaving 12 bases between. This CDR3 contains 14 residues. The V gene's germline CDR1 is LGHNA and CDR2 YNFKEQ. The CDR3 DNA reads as TGTGCCAGCAGCTCGAAGGGAGTATCCTACGAGCAGTACTTC. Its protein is CASSSKGVSYEQYF.

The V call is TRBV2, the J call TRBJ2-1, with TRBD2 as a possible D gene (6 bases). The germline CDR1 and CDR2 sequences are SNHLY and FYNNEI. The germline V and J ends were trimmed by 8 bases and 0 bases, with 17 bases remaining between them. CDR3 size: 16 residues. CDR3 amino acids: CASGGVAASSYNEQFF. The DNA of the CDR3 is TGTGCCAGCGGAGGGGTCGCGGCAAGCTCCTACAATGAGCAGTTCTTC.

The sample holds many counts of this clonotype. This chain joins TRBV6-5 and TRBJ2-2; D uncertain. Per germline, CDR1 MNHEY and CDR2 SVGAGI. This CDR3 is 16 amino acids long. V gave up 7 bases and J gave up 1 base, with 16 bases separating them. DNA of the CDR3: TGTGCCAGCAAACTAACCAACTCCGAGAACACCGGGGAGCTGTTTTTT. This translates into CASKLTNSENTGELFF.

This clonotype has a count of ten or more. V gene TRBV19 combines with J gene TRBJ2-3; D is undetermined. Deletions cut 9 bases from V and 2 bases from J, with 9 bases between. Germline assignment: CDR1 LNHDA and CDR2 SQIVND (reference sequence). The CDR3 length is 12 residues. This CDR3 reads CASQRNTDTQYF. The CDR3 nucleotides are TGTGCCAGCCAACGGAACACAGATACGCAGTATTTT.

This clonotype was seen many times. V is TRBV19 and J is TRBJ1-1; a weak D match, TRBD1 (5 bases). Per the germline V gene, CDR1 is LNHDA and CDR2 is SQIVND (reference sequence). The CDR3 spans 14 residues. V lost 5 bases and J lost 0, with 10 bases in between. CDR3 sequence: CASSSGLLNTEAFF. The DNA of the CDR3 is TGTGCCAGTAGTTCGGGACTCCTGAACACTGAAGCTTTCTTT.

The CDR3 bases are TGTGCCAGCAGCCGGCGGGTTAGCGGGCTCGAGCAGTACTTC. Translation gives CASSRRVSGLEQYF. This rearrangement joins TRBV11-2 to TRBJ2-7, with TRBD2 identical over 7 bases. This CDR3 spans 14 amino acids. J was trimmed by 6 bases and V by 5 bases; bases with no gene match: 10. The germline gives CDR1 SGHAT, CDR2 FQNNGV.

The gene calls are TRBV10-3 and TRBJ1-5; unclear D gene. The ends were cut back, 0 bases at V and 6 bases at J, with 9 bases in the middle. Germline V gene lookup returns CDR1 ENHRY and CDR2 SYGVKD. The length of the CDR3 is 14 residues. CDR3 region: CAISESKRSQPQHF. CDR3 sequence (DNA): TGTGCCATCAGTGAGTCGAAGAGATCTCAGCCCCAGCATTTT.

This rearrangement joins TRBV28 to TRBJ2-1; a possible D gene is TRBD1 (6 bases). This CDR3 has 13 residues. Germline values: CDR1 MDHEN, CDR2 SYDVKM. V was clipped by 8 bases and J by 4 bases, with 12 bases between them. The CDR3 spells CASDQGHYNEQFF. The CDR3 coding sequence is TGTGCCAGCGATCAGGGGCATTACAATGAGCAGTTCTTC.

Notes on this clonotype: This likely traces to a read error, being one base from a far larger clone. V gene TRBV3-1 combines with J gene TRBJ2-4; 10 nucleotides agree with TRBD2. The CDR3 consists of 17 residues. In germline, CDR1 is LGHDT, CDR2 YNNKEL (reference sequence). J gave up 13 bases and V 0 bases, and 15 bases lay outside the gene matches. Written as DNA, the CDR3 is TGTGCCAGCAGCCAAGAGACTAGCGGGCCTAAGTGGAATGAGCAGTACTTC. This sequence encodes CASSQETSGPKWNEQYF.

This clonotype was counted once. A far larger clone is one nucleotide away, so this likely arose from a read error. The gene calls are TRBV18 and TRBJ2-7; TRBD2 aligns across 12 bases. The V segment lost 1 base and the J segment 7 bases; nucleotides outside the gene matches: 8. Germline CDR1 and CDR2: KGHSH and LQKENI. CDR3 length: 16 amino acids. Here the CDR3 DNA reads TGTGCCAGCTCACCACGGACTAGCGGGAATACCCATGAGCAGTACTTC. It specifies CASSPRTSGNTHEQYF. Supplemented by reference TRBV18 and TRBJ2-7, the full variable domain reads NAGVMQNPRHLVRRRGQEARLRCSPMKGHSHVYWYRQLPEEGLKFMVYLQKENIIDESGMPKERFSAEFPKEGPSILRIQQVVRGDSAAYFCASSPRTSGNTHEQYFGPGTRLTVT.

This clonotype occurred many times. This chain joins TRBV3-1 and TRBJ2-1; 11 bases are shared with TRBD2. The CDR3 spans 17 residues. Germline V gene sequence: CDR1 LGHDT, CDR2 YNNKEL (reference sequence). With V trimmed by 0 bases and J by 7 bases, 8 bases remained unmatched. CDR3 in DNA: TGTGCCAGCAGCCAAGATGGCACTAGCGGGAGTTGGAATGAGCAGTTCTTC. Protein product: CASSQDGTSGSWNEQFF.

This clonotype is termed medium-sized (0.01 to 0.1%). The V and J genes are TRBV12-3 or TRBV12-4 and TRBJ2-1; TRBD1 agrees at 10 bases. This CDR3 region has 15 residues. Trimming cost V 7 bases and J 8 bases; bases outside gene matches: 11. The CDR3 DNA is TGTGCCAGCACCCTCCGGGACAGGGGTGATCATGAGCAGTTCTTC. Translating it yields CASTLRDRGDHEQFF.

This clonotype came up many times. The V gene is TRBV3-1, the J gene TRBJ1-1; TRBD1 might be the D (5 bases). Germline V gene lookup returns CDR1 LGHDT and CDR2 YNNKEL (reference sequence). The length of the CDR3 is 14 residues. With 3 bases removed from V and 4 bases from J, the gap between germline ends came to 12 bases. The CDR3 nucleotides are TGTGCCAGCAGCCATCGAGGGAGGGGCACTGAAGCTTTCTTT. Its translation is CASSHRGRGTEAFF. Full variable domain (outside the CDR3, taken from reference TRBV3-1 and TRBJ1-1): DTAVSQTPKYLVTQMGNDKSIKCEQNLGHDTMYWYKQDSKKFLKIMFSYNNKELIINETVPNRFSPKSPDKAHLNLHINSLELGDSAVYFCASSHRGRGTEAFFGQGTRLTVV.

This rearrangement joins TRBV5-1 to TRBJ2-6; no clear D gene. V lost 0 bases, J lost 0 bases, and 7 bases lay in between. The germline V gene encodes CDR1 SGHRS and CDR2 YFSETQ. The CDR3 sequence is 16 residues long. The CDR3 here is CASSLAQSSGANVLTF. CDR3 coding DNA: TGCGCCAGCAGCTTGGCCCAAAGCTCTGGGGCCAACGTCCTGACTTTC.

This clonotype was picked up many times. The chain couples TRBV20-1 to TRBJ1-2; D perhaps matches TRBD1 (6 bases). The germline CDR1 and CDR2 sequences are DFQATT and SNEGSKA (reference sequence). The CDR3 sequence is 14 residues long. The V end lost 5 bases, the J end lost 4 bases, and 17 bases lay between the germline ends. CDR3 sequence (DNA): TGCAGTGCTCTACAGACCGGGGGCCGCTATGGCTACACCTTC. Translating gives CSALQTGGRYGYTF.

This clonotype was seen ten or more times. The chain's CDR3 is CSVEWGPGYEQYF. The CDR3 DNA follows: TGCAGCGTTGAATGGGGACCGGGCTACGAGCAGTACTTC. This chain links TRBV29-1 with TRBJ2-7; D tentatively fits TRBD1 or TRBD2 (5 bases each). This CDR3 has 13 amino acids. Between the trimmed V and J ends, which lost 2 bases and 3 bases, there was a span of 11 bases. Germline lookup yields CDR1 SQVTM and CDR2 ANQGSEA.

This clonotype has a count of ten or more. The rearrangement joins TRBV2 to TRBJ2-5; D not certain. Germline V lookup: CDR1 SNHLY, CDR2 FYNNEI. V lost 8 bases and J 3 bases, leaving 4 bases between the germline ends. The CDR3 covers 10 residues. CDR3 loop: CASGEETQYF. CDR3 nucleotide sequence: TGTGCCAGCGGGGAAGAGACCCAGTACTTC.